Shown below are 31 T cell receptor beta chains from a single sample sequenced in a study of blood T cell repertoires in COVID-19 (dated by TCRdb to about 2020). Library preparation was by the immunoSEQ multiplex PCR assay. The source is immuneACCESS, and TCRdb retained only in-frame sequences with V and J called. Part of the clones is not carried over; for the studies checked, unresolved V genes explain less than half of this, and the remainder is unexplained. The sample data list more than 200,000 clones, and over 75% of these were observed just once. The ten most abundant clones make up roughly 4.3% of the sample. The specimen was PBMCs or T cells enriched from blood (not recorded which). Every receptor here comes from a man aged 25 to 45 with acute COVID-19.

V gene TRBV3-1 (or the pseudogene TRBV3-2) combines with J gene TRBJ2-3; TRBD2 matches 9 bases. The CDR3 consists of 15 residues. V shed 0 bases and J 4 bases; nucleotides not matched to a gene: 2. CDR1 is LGHDT, CDR2 YNNKEL, per germline (reference sequence). CDR3 nucleotides: TGTGCCAGCAGCCAAGACGCTAGCGGGGCAGATACGCAGTATTTT. It encodes CASSQDASGADTQYF.

CDR3 sequence: CAGTTGGSGANVLTF. The CDR3 nucleotides are TGTGCCGGCACGACAGGGGGCAGTGGGGCCAACGTCCTGACTTTC. This chain uses TRBV2 with TRBJ2-6; 10 bases align to TRBD1. The junction had 7 bases not matched to a gene; V was cut back by 11 bases and J by 3 bases. Germline CDR1 SNHLY, CDR2 FYNNEI. The CDR3 runs to 15 residues.

This clone was found many times. The chain couples TRBV6-4 to TRBJ2-3, with 8 nucleotides matching TRBD1. CDR3 length: 14 residues. Unmatched junction bases numbered 3, after V lost 5 bases and J lost 2 bases. Germline CDR1 and CDR2: MRHNA and SNTAGT. In DNA, the CDR3 is TGTGCCAGCAGTTCGGGACAGGTCACAGATACGCAGTATTTT. Protein product: CASSSGQVTDTQYF.

CDR3 sequence: CASSLVALSGNSPLHF. In DNA form, the CDR3 reads TGTGCCAGCAGCTTAGTCGCCCTATCGGGTAATTCACCCCTCCACTTT. This rearrangement joins TRBV11-2 to TRBJ1-6; D is undetermined. The CDR3 contains 16 residues. V was shortened by 1 base and J by 6 bases, with 13 bases between the two germline ends. Germline assignment: CDR1 SGHAT and CDR2 FQNNGV.

V and J are TRBV3-1 (or the pseudogene TRBV3-2) and TRBJ1-1, with D possibly TRBD1 on 5 matching bases. The CDR3 is 13 amino acids. V dropped 1 base and J dropped 5 bases, with 8 bases sitting between them. Germline CDR1 and CDR2: LGHDT and YNNKEL (reference sequence). The CDR3 region has the DNA TGTGCCAGCAGCCAAGTCGGGGGGACTGAAGCTTTCTTT. Translating it yields CASSQVGGTEAFF.

The chain combines TRBV7-9 with TRBJ1-2; tentatively, D is TRBD1 (5 bases). Germline V CDR1 and CDR2: SEHNR, FQNEAQ (reference sequence). With 5 bases removed from V and 7 bases from J, the gap between germline ends came to 14 bases. The CDR3 is 13 amino acids. CDR3 in DNA: TGTGCCAGCAGCCTCGTCGGGGGAAGTGGCTACACCTTC. Translated, it gives CASSLVGGSGYTF.

This clone has more than one count but fewer than ten. The V gene is TRBV12-5, the J gene TRBJ1-2, with a possible D match to TRBD1 (5 bases). CDR3 length equals 15 residues. Trimming cost V 2 bases and J 1 base, with 11 bases left between them. In germline, CDR1 is LGHNT, CDR2 FRNRAP. DNA of the CDR3: TGTGCTAGTGGTTTGCAGGGTAAGGGTAACTATGGCTACACCTTC. Protein sequence: CASGLQGKGNYGYTF. Full variable domain (remainder filled in from reference TRBV12-5 and TRBJ1-2): DARVTQTPRHKVTEMGQEVTMRCQPILGHNTVFWYRQTMMQGLELLAYFRNRAPLDDSGMPKDRFSAEMPDATLATLKIQPSEPRDSAVYFCASGLQGKGNYGYTFGSGTRLTVV.

The chain couples TRBV28 to TRBJ2-1, with D possibly being TRBD2 (5 bases). Looked up from germline, CDR1 is MDHEN and CDR2 is SYDVKM. CDR3 length equals 12 residues. V lost 7 bases to trimming and J lost 9 bases, with 13 bases between them. CDR3 coding DNA: TGTGCCAGCACCTCCTTAGGGAGTGAGCAGTTCTTC. Its translation is CASTSLGSEQFF.

The chain carries TRBV6-5 and TRBJ1-1; a possible D gene is TRBD1 (5 bases). The CDR3 is made up of 12 amino acids. Germline V gene sequence: CDR1 MNHEY, CDR2 SVGAGI. V dropped 6 bases and J dropped 5 bases, with 10 bases sitting between them. CDR3 in amino acids: CASRGRGTEAFF. CDR3 nucleotide sequence: TGTGCCAGCAGGGGGCGGGGTACTGAAGCTTTCTTT.

V is TRBV7-7 and J is TRBJ2-2; the match to TRBD1 covers 8 bases. CDR1 SSHAT and CDR2 FNYEAQ come from the germline V gene (reference sequence). Trimming at V came to 6 bases and at J to 6 bases, leaving 9 bases not matched to a gene. This CDR3 is built from 15 residues. CDR3 residues: CASRPQQGEAGELFF. CDR3 nucleotides: TGTGCCAGCAGACCCCAACAGGGGGAGGCCGGGGAGCTGTTTTTT.

This chain connects TRBV7-2 to TRBJ2-1, with 7 bases identical to TRBD1. The length of the CDR3 is 15 residues. V trimming: 4 bases; J trimming: 6 bases; junction bases outside the gene matches: 9. Germline-derived CDR1 and CDR2 are SGHTA and FQGNSA. Written as DNA, the CDR3 is TGTGCCAGCAGCTCACCCGGGACAGCAACCAATGAGCAGTTCTTC. It is translated as CASSSPGTATNEQFF.

This clone is a singleton in its sample. V is TRBV28 and J is TRBJ1-1; TRBD1 matches at 7 bases. Germline V gene sequence: CDR1 MDHEN, CDR2 SYDVKM. With V trimmed by 6 bases and J by 7 bases, 14 bases remained unmatched. The CDR3 sequence is 15 residues long. CDR3 sequence reads: CASRSGAGGVIEAFF. The CDR3, as DNA: TGTGCCAGCAGGTCCGGGGCAGGGGGAGTTATTGAAGCTTTCTTT.

This clone has more than one count but fewer than ten. The V and J genes are TRBV12-5 and TRBJ2-7; D is possibly TRBD1 (6 bases). Trimming cost V 3 bases and J 5 bases, with 11 bases left between them. In germline, CDR1 is LGHNT, CDR2 FRNRAP. The CDR3 runs to 13 residues. DNA for the CDR3: TGTGCTAGTGGTTTTACTGGGGGCCACGAGCAGTACTTC. It specifies CASGFTGGHEQYF.

This chain uses TRBV7-9 with TRBJ2-4; 8 bases match TRBD1. Germline V gene data show CDR1 as SEHNR and CDR2 as FQNEAQ (reference sequence). This CDR3 has 16 residues. Germline trimming cut 5 bases from V and 3 bases from J; bases unmatched to any gene: 9. The CDR3 region has the DNA TGTGCCAGCAGCCCTCGACAGGGGATGGTCAAAAACATTCAGTACTTC. Amino acids: CASSPRQGMVKNIQYF.

This chain connects TRBV4-1 to TRBJ1-4; 7 bases are a match to TRBD1. J was trimmed by 6 bases and V by 0 bases; bases with no gene match: 7. There are 16 residues in the CDR3. Germline V gene lookup returns CDR1 MGHRA and CDR2 YSYEKL. The CDR3 DNA reads TGCGCCAGCAGCCAAGATCCGGGGACAGATTATGAAAAACTGTTTTTT. Its translation: CASSQDPGTDYEKLFF.

This clone was seen more than once but under ten times. The chain joins TRBV30 to TRBJ1-5; 8 bases fit TRBD1. The CDR3 length is 17 residues. Germline V gene lookup returns CDR1 GTSNPN and CDR2 SVGIG (reference sequence). V lost 2 bases to trimming and J lost 0 bases; unmatched junction nucleotides: 9. CDR3 sequence (DNA): TGTGCCTGGAGTTGGGACAGGAGAGACATTAGCAATCAGCCCCAGCATTTT. Encoded protein: CAWSWDRRDISNQPQHF.

V usage is TRBV2 and J usage is TRBJ2-2; tentatively, D is TRBD1 (6 bases). The V end lost 7 bases, the J end lost 4 bases, and 16 bases lay between the germline ends. CDR3 length: 15 residues. CDR1 is SNHLY and CDR2 is FYNNEI in the germline V gene. Here the CDR3 DNA reads TGTGCCAGCACAGGGGCGGTGGTGGGCACCGGGGAGCTGTTTTTT. Encoded protein: CASTGAVVGTGELFF.

The rearrangement joins TRBV5-4 to TRBJ2-1; the match to TRBD2 covers 7 bases. CDR1 is SGHNT, CDR2 YYREEE, per germline (reference sequence). CDR3 size: 13 residues. Trimming took 8 bases from V and 4 from J; bases not matched to a gene: 6. CDR3 bases: TGTGCCAGTGGGACTATGCTATACAATGAGCAGTTCTTC. It is translated as CASGTMLYNEQFF.

This clone was counted a single time. The rearrangement joins TRBV5-6 to TRBJ2-7; D is possibly TRBD1 (5 bases). V was shortened by 2 bases and J by 2 bases, with 14 bases between the two germline ends. Germline CDR1 SGHDT, CDR2 YYEEEE. The CDR3 loop spans 15 amino acids. This chain's CDR3 is CASSFFGGRAYEQYF. The CDR3 coding sequence is TGTGCCAGCAGCTTTTTCGGTGGCAGGGCCTACGAGCAGTACTTC.

The chain combines TRBV3-1 (or the pseudogene TRBV3-2) with TRBJ2-3; a possible D gene is TRBD2 (6 bases). The ends were cut back, 3 bases at V and 2 bases at J, with 15 bases in the middle. This CDR3 comprises 16 residues. Germline lookup yields CDR1 LGHDT and CDR2 YNNKEL (reference sequence). DNA for the CDR3: TGTGCCAGCAGCCAGGCCCTTCAACTAGCCACAGATACGCAGTATTTT. Translating it yields CASSQALQLATDTQYF.

This clone was observed once. The gene calls are TRBV21-1 and TRBJ1-4; the table gives TRBD1 as D, unverified against the DNA. TRBV21-1 is a listed pseudogene. The CDR3 consists of 14 residues. CDR3 region: CASSKRRTEEKLFF. CDR3 in DNA: TGTGCCAGCAGCAAACGGAGGACAGAGGAAAAACTGTTTTTT.

About this clone itself: The junction departs from the called germline gene at one end, perhaps through a read error. This chain links TRBV6-1 with TRBJ2-7; 8 bases line up with TRBD1. The CDR3 is 15 residues long. The germline V gene has CDR1 MNHNS and CDR2 SASEGT. CDR3 amino acids: CASSEGTGGPYEQYF. CDR3 sequence (DNA): TGTGCCAGCAGCGAAGGGACAGGAGGTCCCTACGAGCAGTACTTC.

CDR3 sequence (DNA): TGTGCCAGCAGTCAGAGGACAGGGGGACCGTATGGCTACACCTTC. Its protein product is CASSQRTGGPYGYTF. The V and J genes are TRBV6-6 and TRBJ1-2; TRBD1 agrees at 10 bases. The V gene end was trimmed by 5 bases and the J gene end by 5 bases; junction bases not matched to a gene: 8. The CDR3 spans 15 residues. Germline V gene sequence: CDR1 MNHNY, CDR2 SVGAGI (reference sequence).

The rearrangement uses TRBV5-6 and TRBJ2-1, with TRBD2 matching 10 bases. The J segment lost 11 bases and the V segment lost 0 bases, leaving 5 bases of the junction unmatched. Per the germline V gene, CDR1 is SGHDT and CDR2 is YYEEEE. This CDR3 has 14 residues. As DNA, the CDR3 is TGTGCCAGCAGCTTGGCAATAGCGGGGGGCCAGCAGTTCTTC. Translating gives CASSLAIAGGQQFF.

The chain joins TRBV7-2 to TRBJ2-3; 9 bases align to TRBD2. The CDR3 spans 18 residues. The V gene's germline CDR1 is SGHTA and CDR2 FQGNSA. The V and J ends lost 1 base and 2 bases, in that order; junction bases with no gene match: 10. CDR3 nucleotide sequence: TGTGCCAGCAGCTTAGGATTCGGCGGGGGGGCCAACACAGATACGCAGTATTTT. Translation: CASSLGFGGGANTDTQYF.

The V call is TRBV5-5, the J call TRBJ2-3, with D unresolved. CDR1 and CDR2 from the germline V gene are SGHKS and YYEKEE (reference sequence). Deletions cut 6 bases from V and 7 bases from J, with 27 bases between. The CDR3 consists of 17 residues. The CDR3 DNA reads as TGTGCCAGCACCCCAGGTGTGGATGGCGTACCATCAAATACGCAGTATTTT. Amino acids: CASTPGVDGVPSNTQYF. Full variable domain (rest looked up from reference TRBV5-5 and TRBJ2-3): DAGVTQSPTHLIKTRGQQVTLRCSPISGHKSVSWYQQVLGQGPQFIFQYYEKEERGRGNFPDRFSARQFPNYSSELNVNALLLGDSALYLCASTPGVDGVPSNTQYFGPGTRLTVL.

V usage is TRBV25-1 and J usage is TRBJ2-1; 8 bases align to TRBD2. This CDR3 is built from 15 residues. The ends lost 6 bases at V and 3 bases at J; junction bases unmatched: 7. Germline-derived CDR1 and CDR2 are MGHDK and SYGVNS. CDR3 in DNA: TGTGCCAGCAGAGATAGCGGGGTTTTCTACAATGAGCAGTTCTTC. It encodes CASRDSGVFYNEQFF. Full variable domain (missing parts from reference TRBV25-1 and TRBJ2-1): EADIYQTPRYLVIGTGKKITLECSQTMGHDKMYWYQQDPGMELHLIHYSYGVNSTEKGDLSSESTVSRIRTEHFPLTLESARPSHTSQYLCASRDSGVFYNEQFFGPGTRLTVL.

The chain joins TRBV19 to TRBJ2-4; D is possibly TRBD1 (6 bases). The CDR3 sequence is 15 residues long. Trimming removed 4 bases from V and 8 bases from J, with 18 bases in between. Germline V CDR1 and CDR2: LNHDA, SQIVND (reference sequence). The CDR3 loop reads CASSTHTGIGDIQYF. CDR3 bases: TGTGCCAGTAGTACGCATACAGGGATCGGGGACATTCAGTACTTC. Based on the CDR3 plus reference TRBV19 and TRBJ2-4, the full variable domain is DGGITQSPKYLFRKEGQNVTLSCEQNLNHDAMYWYRQDPGQGLRLIYYSQIVNDFQKGDIAEGYSVSREKKESFPLTVTSAQKNPTAFYLCASSTHTGIGDIQYFGAGTRLSVL.

The chain links TRBV10-3 to TRBJ1-1; D perhaps matches TRBD1 (5 bases). Germline CDR1 is ENHRY and CDR2 is SYGVKD. CDR3 length equals 11 residues. DNA for the CDR3: TGTGCGGTCAGCCAGGGCGCTGAAGCTTTCTTT. This gives the protein CAVSQGAEAFF.

The chain is built from TRBV9 and TRBJ1-1, with D perhaps TRBD1 (5 bases). The CDR3 extends over 15 amino acids. Germline-derived CDR1 and CDR2 are SGDLS and YYNGEE. V was shortened by 4 bases and J by 1 base, with 14 bases between the two germline ends. In nucleotides, the CDR3 is TGTGCCAGCAGCCCCCGACAGTACTCGAACACTGAAGCTTTCTTT. Residues: CASSPRQYSNTEAFF.

This chain links TRBV7-3 with TRBJ2-6; maybe TRBD1 (6 bases). CDR1 is SGHTA and CDR2 is FQGTGA in the germline V gene. V gave up 2 bases and J gave up 0 bases, with 17 bases separating them. The CDR3 contains 19 residues. CDR3 loop: CASSLLGPDRSSGANVLTF. The DNA of the CDR3 is TGTGCCAGCAGCTTACTCGGCCCAGACAGGTCCTCTGGGGCCAACGTCCTGACTTTC.